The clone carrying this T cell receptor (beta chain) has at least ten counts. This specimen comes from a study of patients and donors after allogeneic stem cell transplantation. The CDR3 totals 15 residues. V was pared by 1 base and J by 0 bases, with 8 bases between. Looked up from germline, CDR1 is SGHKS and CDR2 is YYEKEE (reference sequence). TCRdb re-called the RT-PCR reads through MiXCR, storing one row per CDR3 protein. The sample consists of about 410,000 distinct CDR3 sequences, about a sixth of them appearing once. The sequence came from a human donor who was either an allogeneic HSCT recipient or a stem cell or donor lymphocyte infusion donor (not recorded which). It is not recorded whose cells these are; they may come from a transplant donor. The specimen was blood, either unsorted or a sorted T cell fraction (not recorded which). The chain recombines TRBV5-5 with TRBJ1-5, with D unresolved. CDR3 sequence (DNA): TGTGCCAGCAGCTTGTCCGGGAATAGCAATCAGCCCCAGCATTTT. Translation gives CASSLSGNSNQPQHF.